Each of the 31 T cell receptor beta chains below was sequenced from the same sample in a study of blood T cell repertoires in COVID-19. Clones were sequenced by immunoSEQ multiplex PCR, and TCRdb holds only the in-frame ones, with some missing. The data show 200,000 or so clones, 65% to 85% seen once. Sequences were obtained from PBMCs or T cells enriched from blood (not recorded which). The receptors come from a man in his forties who had recovered from COVID-19.

This clone appeared once. This chain joins TRBV7-9 and TRBJ2-2, with a tentative D call TRBD1 (6 bases). Trimming took off 6 bases at V and 6 bases at J, with 17 bases between the two ends. The CDR3 has 15 amino acids. Germline loops: CDR1 SEHNR, CDR2 FQNEAQ (reference sequence). In DNA, the CDR3 is TGTGCCAGCAGTTTACAGGGTTTTCTGTCCGGGGAGCTGTTTTTT. This encodes CASSLQGFLSGELFF.

The rearrangement joins TRBV19 to TRBJ1-1; D is possibly TRBD1 (6 bases). V gave up 6 bases and J gave up 1 base, with 15 bases separating them. Looked up from germline, CDR1 is LNHDA and CDR2 is SQIVND (reference sequence). This CDR3 contains 15 residues. CDR3 DNA: TGTGCCAGTAGGCGATGGGCAGGGGAGAACACTGAAGCTTTCTTT. It encodes CASRRWAGENTEAFF.

The V gene is TRBV12-5, the J gene TRBJ1-1; D possibly corresponds to TRBD1 (5 bases). CDR1 LGHNT and CDR2 FRNRAP come from the germline V gene. The CDR3 totals 15 residues. The V gene lost 0 bases and the J gene lost 5 bases, with 13 bases spanning the gap. The CDR3 coding sequence is TGTGCTAGTGGTTTGGTACTCGGGGGAAAAACTGAAGCTTTCTTT. Translation: CASGLVLGGKTEAFF.

This sequence joins TRBV27 and TRBJ1-4; the D is unclear. The V gene's germline CDR1 is MNHEY and CDR2 SMNVEV (reference sequence). CDR3 length equals 13 residues. Trimming took 8 bases from V and 5 from J, leaving 12 bases between them. In DNA, the CDR3 is TGTGCCAGCTCCCGCCCGGGGAATGAAAAACTGTTTTTT. Encoded protein: CASSRPGNEKLFF.

In its sample, this clone was seen once. The chain recombines TRBV7-9 with TRBJ2-1; 8 bases align to TRBD2. Germline CDR1 is SEHNR and CDR2 is FQNEAQ (reference sequence). With V trimmed by 5 bases and J by 5 bases, 8 bases remained unmatched. This CDR3 comprises 15 residues. The CDR3 loop reads CASSPITSGNNEQFF. CDR3 coding DNA: TGTGCCAGCAGCCCAATCACTAGCGGCAACAATGAGCAGTTCTTC.

V usage is TRBV30 and J usage is TRBJ2-7; 9 nucleotides line up with TRBD1. Unmatched junction bases numbered 6, after V lost 5 bases and J lost 1 base. CDR3 size: 14 residues. In germline, CDR1 is GTSNPN, CDR2 SVGIG (reference sequence). Here the CDR3 reads CAWATGGGSYEQYF. CDR3 nucleotides: TGTGCCTGGGCTACAGGGGGCGGATCCTACGAGCAGTACTTC.

The chain links TRBV19 to TRBJ1-6, with 9 bases fitting TRBD1. Germline CDR1 reads LNHDA; CDR2 reads SQIVND (reference sequence). CDR3 length equals 19 residues. J lost 7 bases, V lost 3 bases, and 16 bases had no gene match. The CDR3 spells CASSIRFTYRDRENSPLHF. The CDR3 DNA is TGTGCCAGTAGTATTCGTTTCACATACCGGGACAGGGAGAATTCACCCCTCCACTTT.

The chain combines TRBV11-2 with TRBJ2-7; the D gene is possibly TRBD1 (5 bases). Trimming left V 1 base short and J 0 bases short, with 10 bases between. The CDR3 consists of 15 residues. The V gene's germline CDR1 is SGHAT and CDR2 FQNNGV. The CDR3 sequence is CASSLGVRASYEQYF. The CDR3 DNA is TGTGCCAGCAGCTTAGGGGTCAGGGCCTCCTACGAGCAGTACTTC.

The V call is TRBV19, the J call TRBJ2-7; 9 positions agree with TRBD1. Trimming at V came to 4 bases and at J to 3 bases, leaving 4 bases not matched to a gene. The CDR3 totals 14 residues. Germline CDR1 and CDR2: LNHDA and SQIVND (reference sequence). CDR3 bases: TGTGCCAGTAGTAATGACAGGGGGTTCTACGAGCAGTACTTC. It encodes CASSNDRGFYEQYF.

This chain uses TRBV6-5 with TRBJ2-7, with 9 bases identical to TRBD2. The trim removed 0 bases at V and 3 bases at J, leaving 6 bases unmatched. The length of the CDR3 is 16 residues. The germline gives CDR1 MNHEY, CDR2 SVGAGI. The CDR3 is CASSYSDASGVYEQYF. CDR3 nucleotide sequence: TGTGCCAGCAGTTACTCGGATGCTAGCGGGGTCTACGAGCAGTACTTC.

The chain recombines TRBV28 with TRBJ2-7, with 9 nucleotides matching TRBD1. Germline CDR1 is MDHEN and CDR2 is SYDVKM. CDR3 size: 13 residues. With 6 bases clipped from V and 6 bases from J, the junction kept 6 bases outside the gene matches. In DNA form, the CDR3 reads TGTGCCAGCAGCCGGGCGGACAGGGGCGAGCAGTACTTC. This codes for CASSRADRGEQYF.

The chain combines TRBV2 with TRBJ1-4, with 8 bases fitting TRBD1. V shed 6 bases, J shed 0 bases, and the junction held 9 bases outside the gene matches. Germline V gives CDR1 SNHLY, CDR2 FYNNEI. The CDR3 runs to 17 residues. Written as DNA, the CDR3 is TGTGCCAGCAGGGAGGGCCCGACAGGGGCAACTAATGAAAAACTGTTTTTT. Translating it yields CASREGPTGATNEKLFF.

The chain uses TRBV7-2 and TRBJ2-4; 13 bases fit TRBD2. Germline V CDR1 and CDR2: SGHTA, FQGNSA. This CDR3 contains 17 residues. J gave up 5 bases and V 5 bases, and 9 bases lay outside the gene matches. As DNA, the CDR3 is TGTGCCAGCAGCCTGATTACTAGCGGGGGGGCGGAAAACATTCAGTACTTC. Protein: CASSLITSGGAENIQYF.

The J gene is TRBJ1-6, the V gene TRBV15, with TRBD1 identical over 10 bases. This CDR3 has 14 amino acids. Trimming took 7 bases from V and 7 from J; bases not matched to a gene: 4. Looked up from germline, CDR1 is LNHNV and CDR2 is YYDKDF (reference sequence). CDR3 loop: CATTLDRGNSPLHF. The DNA for the CDR3 is TGTGCCACCACCTTGGACAGGGGGAATTCACCCCTCCACTTT.

The genes are TRBV15 and TRBJ2-3; D possibly corresponds to TRBD1 (5 bases). The CDR3 is 14 residues long. Germline V gene data show CDR1 as LNHNV and CDR2 as YYDKDF (reference sequence). Trimming removed 6 bases from V and 2 bases from J, with 12 bases in between. The DNA for the CDR3 is TGTGCCACCAGTCCGACAGCTTACACAGATACGCAGTATTTT. Amino acid sequence: CATSPTAYTDTQYF. The full variable domain, rest sourced from reference TRBV15 and TRBJ2-3, is DAMVIQNPRYQVTQFGKPVTLSCSQTLNHNVMYWYQQKSSQAPKLLFHYYDKDFNNEADTPDNFQSRRPNTSFCFLDIRSPGLGDTAMYLCATSPTAYTDTQYFGPGTRLTVL.

The CDR3, as DNA: TGTGCCAGCAGTTCCTACATCGAGGGCTCTTGGGGCTACACCTTC. Translation gives CASSSYIEGSWGYTF. The rearrangement uses TRBV28 and TRBJ1-2; no definite D call. With 4 bases removed from V and 8 bases from J, the gap between germline ends came to 20 bases. CDR1 is MDHEN, CDR2 SYDVKM, per germline. CDR3 size: 15 residues.

The CDR3 loop is CASSSPGQGYEQYF. CDR3 coding DNA: TGTGCCAGCAGCTCTCCGGGACAGGGTTACGAGCAGTACTTC. This chain joins TRBV5-6 and TRBJ2-7, with 9 bases matching TRBD1. V was clipped by 3 bases and J by 4 bases; unmatched bases: 5. Germline CDR1 and CDR2: SGHDT and YYEEEE. The CDR3 is made up of 14 amino acids. Looking up the rest from reference TRBV5-6 and TRBJ2-7 gives the full variable domain: DAGVTQSPTHLIKTRGQQVTLRCSPKSGHDTVSWYQQALGQGPQFIFQYYEEEERQRGNFPDRFSGHQFPNYSSELNVNALLLGDSALYLCASSSPGQGYEQYFGPGTRLTVT.

The chain joins TRBV7-6 to TRBJ1-1; 7 positions agree with TRBD1. The germline gives CDR1 SGHVS, CDR2 FNYEAQ. This CDR3 is 11 amino acids long. CDR3 bases: TGTGCGGGACAGATGGGTACTGAAGCTTTCTTT. It translates to CAGQMGTEAFF.

This clone was seen only a few times. J is TRBJ2-3 and V is TRBV5-5; D uncertain. V shed 2 bases and J shed 4 bases, with 11 bases lying between them. The length of the CDR3 is 14 residues. The V gene's germline CDR1 is SGHKS and CDR2 YYEKEE (reference sequence). CDR3: CASSFHVYADTQYF. The CDR3 DNA follows: TGTGCCAGCAGCTTCCATGTCTACGCAGATACGCAGTATTTT.

The V call is TRBV2, the J call TRBJ2-7; TRBD1 aligns across 8 bases. The CDR3 runs to 16 residues. V gave up 8 bases and J gave up 2 bases; unmatched junction bases: 14. CDR1 and CDR2 (germline): SNHLY, FYNNEI. CDR3 in amino acids: CASPGTGLGFTYEQYF. The DNA of the CDR3 is TGTGCCAGCCCTGGGACAGGACTGGGCTTCACCTACGAGCAGTACTTC.

There are a few counts of this clone. The CDR3 region is CASSLQSNQPQHF. Here the CDR3 DNA reads TGTGCCAGCAGCTTACAAAGCAATCAGCCCCAGCATTTT. The V call is TRBV7-2, the J call TRBJ1-5, with D uncertain. V was shortened by 2 bases and J by 1 base, with 3 bases between the two germline ends. Germline CDR1 SGHTA, CDR2 FQGNSA. The CDR3 spans 13 residues. The full variable domain, in which reference TRBV7-2 and TRBJ1-5 provide the parts outside the CDR3, is GAGVSQSPSNKVTEKGKDVELRCDPISGHTALYWYRQSLGQGLEFLIYFQGNSAPDKSGLPSDRFSAERTGGSVSTLTIQRTQQEDSAVYLCASSLQSNQPQHFGDGTRLSIL.

J is TRBJ2-3 and V is TRBV2; 12 bases line up with TRBD2. The junction had 7 bases not matched to a gene; V was cut back by 6 bases and J by 0 bases. Germline assignment: CDR1 SNHLY and CDR2 FYNNEI. This CDR3 is built from 17 residues. For the CDR3, the DNA is TGTGCCAGCAGCCCCGGGACTAGCGGGTTTAGCACAGATACGCAGTATTTT. Encoded protein: CASSPGTSGFSTDTQYF.

The rearrangement links TRBV6-5 to TRBJ1-6, with a possible D match to TRBD1 (6 bases). The V gene's germline CDR1 is MNHEY and CDR2 SVGAGI. Trimming took 9 bases from V and 1 from J, leaving 7 bases between them. This CDR3 is 13 amino acids long. The CDR3 DNA reads as TGTGCCAGTAGGGGGTCCTATAATTCACCCCTCCACTTT. This encodes CASRGSYNSPLHF.

The chain has TRBV7-8 and TRBJ2-2; 9 bases map to TRBD2. Germline V gene sequence: CDR1 SGHVS, CDR2 FQNEAQ. CDR3 length equals 16 residues. J lost 7 bases, V lost 5 bases, and 11 bases had no gene match. CDR3 sequence (DNA): TGTGCCAGCAGCGCCATAGCGGGGGTCCGTCACGGGGAGCTGTTTTTT. As protein: CASSAIAGVRHGELFF.

The chain uses TRBV2 and TRBJ1-2, with TRBD1 identical over 7 bases. CDR3 size: 16 residues. J gave up 5 bases and V 4 bases, and 13 bases lay outside the gene matches. From germline, CDR1 is SNHLY and CDR2 FYNNEI. The CDR3 DNA reads as TGTGCCAGCAGTGGGACAGGCCAGCTCAACGGTTATGGCTACACCTTC. Its translation is CASSGTGQLNGYGYTF.

V and J are TRBV9 and TRBJ1-1, with a possible D match to TRBD1 (6 bases). The V end was cut by 3 bases, the J end by 1 base, with 13 bases between. The CDR3 extends over 15 amino acids. Germline V gene lookup returns CDR1 SGDLS and CDR2 YYNGEE. CDR3 in amino acids: CASSGSGVGNTEAFF. CDR3 in DNA: TGTGCCAGCAGCGGATCAGGGGTAGGGAACACTGAAGCTTTCTTT.

The V call is TRBV15, the J call TRBJ2-2, with TRBD2 matching over 7 bases. Trimming took 0 bases from V and 6 from J; bases not matched to a gene: 10. This CDR3 is 17 amino acids long. CDR1 is LNHNV, CDR2 YYDKDF, per germline (reference sequence). CDR3 DNA sequence: TGTGCCACCAGCAGAGACAACCTAGCGGTCCCCCCCGGGGAGCTGTTTTTT. Amino acid sequence: CATSRDNLAVPPGELFF.

The rearrangement joins TRBV15 to TRBJ1-2, with 7 bases identical to TRBD1. The germline V gene encodes CDR1 LNHNV and CDR2 YYDKDF (reference sequence). After removal of 4 bases from V and 4 bases from J, the junction contained 6 bases not matched to a gene. This CDR3 has 14 amino acids. CDR3 protein: CATSKPGGGYGYTF. CDR3 nucleotide sequence: TGTGCCACCAGCAAACCAGGGGGAGGCTATGGCTACACCTTC. The entire variable domain, with the rest obtained from reference TRBV15 and TRBJ1-2, is as follows: DAMVIQNPRYQVTQFGKPVTLSCSQTLNHNVMYWYQQKSSQAPKLLFHYYDKDFNNEADTPDNFQSRRPNTSFCFLDIRSPGLGDTAMYLCATSKPGGGYGYTFGSGTRLTVV.

The genes are TRBV21-1 and TRBJ2-7; the table calls TRBD1, which could not be checked here. TRBV21-1 is termed a pseudogene. This CDR3 is built from 15 residues. In DNA, the CDR3 is TGTGCCAGCAGCAAAGTGCGCAGGGGAACCTACGAGCAGTACTTC. Translated, it gives CASSKVRRGTYEQYF.

The CDR3 coding sequence is TGTGCCAGCAGCTTAACCGGGGGGGCCCGGGGGGAGACCCAGTACTTC. Translating gives CASSLTGGARGETQYF. The chain recombines TRBV7-8 with TRBJ2-5; 8 bases fit TRBD2. Germline V gives CDR1 SGHVS, CDR2 FQNEAQ. After removal of 2 bases from V and 5 bases from J, the junction contained 10 bases not matched to a gene. This CDR3 contains 16 residues.

As to this clone: An end of the junction does not agree with germline; a read error may underlie this. The chain employs TRBV3-1 (or the pseudogene TRBV3-2) and TRBJ1-1, with no clear D. The germline gives CDR1 LGHDT, CDR2 YNNKEL (reference sequence). CDR3 length: 14 residues. The CDR3 bases are TGTGCCAGCAGTCAAGGACTTCGGAACACTGAAGCTTTCTTT. It is translated as CASSQGLRNTEAFF.